This T cell receptor (beta chain) was retrieved from a study of regulatory dendritic cells for organ transplantation. Across the study: On day 6, the dendritic cells were exposed to LPS. Study-level results: The most alloreactive TCR clonotypes were found in resting memory CD8+ cells.

With regard to this clone: Its target is unknown.

Measured with immunoSEQ multiplex PCR; TCRdb has only the in-frame clones, and not every one. The sample comprises more than 10,000 clones, 85% to 90% of which are singletons, and about 0.24% rests with the top ten. The CDR3 totals 14 residues. Germline assignment: CDR1 SGHNT and CDR2 YYREEE (reference sequence). Trimming left V 4 bases short and J 3 bases short, with 12 bases between. Sorted T cells were CFSE-labeled and cultured 5 days with allogeneic regulatory or mature dendritic cells at 1:10. CD4+ or CD8+ T cells were sorted as naive CD45RA+ or memory CD45RO+. The sample taken for sequencing was naive CD8+ T cells from blood cultured with regulatory dendritic cells. Subset indicated: CD45RA+ naive T cells. The origin of this receptor is a human donor in good health. This chain uses TRBV5-4 with TRBJ2-3, with TRBD2 as a possible D gene (6 bases). The CDR3 is CASSIGTPTDTQYF. CDR3 sequence (DNA): TGTGCCAGCAGCATCGGGACTCCTACAGATACGCAGTATTTT.